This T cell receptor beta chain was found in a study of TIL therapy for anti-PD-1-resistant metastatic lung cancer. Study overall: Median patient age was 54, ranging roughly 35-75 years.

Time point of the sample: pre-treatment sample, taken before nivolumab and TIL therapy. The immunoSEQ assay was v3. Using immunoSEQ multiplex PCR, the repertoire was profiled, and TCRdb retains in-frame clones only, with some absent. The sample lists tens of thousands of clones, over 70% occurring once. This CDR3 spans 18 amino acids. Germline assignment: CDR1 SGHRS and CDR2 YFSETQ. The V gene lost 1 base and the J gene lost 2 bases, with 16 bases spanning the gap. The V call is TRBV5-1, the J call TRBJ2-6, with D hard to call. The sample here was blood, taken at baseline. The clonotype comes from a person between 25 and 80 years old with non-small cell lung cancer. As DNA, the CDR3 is TGCGCCAGCAGCTTGCTCACCACCGTTTGGGCTGGGGCCAACGTCCTGACTTTC. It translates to CASSLLTTVWAGANVLTF.